The T cell receptor (beta chain) under discussion was sequenced for a study of OX40 agonist ivuxolimab in advanced cancers. Overall study context: The patients received agonistic anti-OX40 (CD134) antibody ivuxolimab. Patients achieving partial responses numbered three: one hepatocellular carcinoma case and two cutaneous melanoma cases. General observations from the study: In the expanded peripheral T cells, antigen specificity was never determined.

A word on this clone: The antigen is undetermined.

The V gene's germline CDR1 is SEHNR and CDR2 FQNEAQ (reference sequence). With V trimmed by 5 bases and J by 5 bases, 9 bases remained unmatched. The CDR3 is 16 residues long. The protocol was immunoSEQ multiplex PCR, while the TCRdb copy is restricted to in-frame clones and leaves out a portion. The data contain about 67,000 clones, more than 65% of them singletons. The sample consisted of CD4+ or CD8+ T cells sorted from blood, taken in a trial of the OX40 agonist ivuxolimab. This chain links TRBV7-9 with TRBJ2-2; 9 bases fit TRBD2. This receptor was obtained from an adult with an advanced solid tumor such as melanoma, head and neck, liver or kidney cancer. The CDR3, as DNA: TGTGCCAGCAGCCGCCCGAGTCTAGCGGGAACCGGGGAGCTGTTTTTT. Translating gives CASSRPSLAGTGELFF.